This TCR beta chain was recovered during a study of tumor-infiltrating lymphocytes in primary liver carcinoma. cDNA specific to TCR beta was made from roughly 500 ng of total RNA, with a constant-region primer employed for priming. ARM-PCR, slightly modified, supplied the TCR beta libraries through three nested multiplex PCR rounds. Each of the first two PCR rounds ran about 9 cycles with TRBV1-TRBV30 forward and C-beta reverse primers. Via MiXCR, TCRdb re-called the multiplex PCR reads, giving one row per CDR3 protein. Of 95,000 to 150,000 distinct CDR3 sequences in the sample, 60% to 70% were seen once. This clonotype was recorded at least ten times. This CDR3 region has 15 residues. From germline, CDR1 is SGHAT and CDR2 FQNNGV. V was cut by 5 bases and J by 3 bases, with 16 bases left in between. Unsorted bulk tissue, about 20-32 mg of it, served as the source for co-extraction of RNA and DNA.

The chain combines TRBV11-2 with TRBJ1-2; D unclear. Sequencing used liver tumor tissue from sampling region 1. Regarding subset: tumor region T1, superior pole. The receptor comes from a woman between 55 and 75 years old with primary liver carcinoma and hepatitis B virus infection. Here the CDR3 reads CASSVYRTPDYGYTF. CDR3 nucleotide sequence: TGTGCCAGCAGCGTGTATCGGACCCCTGACTATGGCTACACCTTC.